Listed below are T cell receptor beta chains from one sample, sequenced in a study of T cell repertoires in cytomegalovirus infection. Each CDR3 protein gets one entry after TCRdb re-called the reads with MiXCR. The table lists roughly 46,000 distinct CDR3 sequences, about a fifth of them singletons. No antigen is known for these receptors. The source material was CD8+ T cells from cultured PBMCs, sampled from culture after CMV antigen stimulation. The source is a human donor in good health (CMV status not recorded). Some clones in this sample may be carry-over from other donors' samples. Each CDR3 is given with its conserved first and last residue. A D gene is named only where the DNA matches it firmly. Size values are once, few and many counts, or a class for expanded clones, and some rows have none.

clone size,J gene,V gene,D gene,CDR3 protein,CDR3 DNA
-,TRBJ2-5,TRBV4-2,TRBD2,CASSQGLAGGQKETQYF,TGTGCCAGCAGCCAAGGTCTAGCGGGGGGGCAAAAAGAGACCCAGTACTTC
many,TRBJ1-1,TRBV7-2,-,CASSLGSLMNTEAFF,TGTGCCAGCAGCTTAGGCAGCCTAATGAACACTGAAGCTTTCTTT
-,TRBJ1-1,TRBV3-1,-,CASSQGSYTEAFF,TGTGCCAGCAGCCAAGGCAGTTACACTGAAGCTTTCTTT
many,TRBJ2-1,TRBV6-2/TRBV6-3,TRBD1,CASRVTGGSYNEQFF,TGTGCCAGCAGGGTGACAGGGGGTTCCTACAATGAGCAGTTCTTC
few,TRBJ2-7,TRBV13,TRBD1,CASSLGQGMGEQYF,TGTGCCAGCAGCTTGGGACAGGGGATGGGCGAGCAGTACTTC
-,TRBJ1-1,TRBV12-3/TRBV12-4,-,CASSPDSANTEAFF,TGTGCCAGCAGCCCTGACAGTGCGAACACTGAAGCTTTCTTT
-,TRBJ2-3,TRBV28,TRBD2,CASSQRGAMGDTQYF,TGTGCCAGCAGTCAGCGGGGGGCCATGGGAGATACGCAGTATTTT
many,TRBJ2-7,TRBV7-6,-,CASSPERGISYEQYF,TGTGCCAGCAGCCCAGAGAGGGGGATCTCCTACGAGCAGTACTTC
-,TRBJ2-3,TRBV7-6,-,CASSLWGGTDTQYF,TGTGCCAGCAGCTTATGGGGGGGCACAGATACGCAGTATTTT
few,TRBJ2-7,TRBV7-2,TRBD2,CASSQRGLAEDEQYF,TGTGCCAGCAGCCAGAGGGGACTAGCGGAAGACGAGCAGTACTTC
many,TRBJ2-2,TRBV10-3,-,CAIGDSMNTGELFF,TGTGCCATCGGCGACAGTATGAACACCGGGGAGCTGTTTTTT
-,TRBJ1-3,TRBV6-6,-,CASSYLGAGNTIYF,TGTGCCAGCAGTTACTTGGGGGCTGGAAACACCATATATTTT
many,TRBJ2-1,TRBV7-2,-,CASSLVGNEQFF,TGTGCCAGCAGCTTAGTTGGGAATGAGCAGTTCTTC
-,TRBJ2-1,TRBV10-2,-,CASSETYLYNEQFF,TGCGCCAGCAGCGAGACATATCTTTACAATGAGCAGTTCTTC
few,TRBJ2-7,TRBV11-3,-,CASSSRRQFLGNEQYF,TGTGCCAGCAGCTCGAGAAGACAGTTTTTAGGGAACGAGCAGTACTTC
few,TRBJ2-7,TRBV20-1,TRBD2,CSARDLAGSSYEQYF,TGCAGTGCTAGAGACTTAGCGGGGAGCTCCTACGAGCAGTACTTC
-,TRBJ2-7,TRBV11-2,-,CATDAEGTFEQYF,TGTGCCACCGATGCTGAGGGGACATTCGAGCAGTACTTC
many,TRBJ2-1,TRBV7-8,TRBD2,CASSSSGLAGANEQFF,TGTGCCAGCAGCTCTTCGGGACTAGCGGGAGCCAATGAGCAGTTCTTC
many,TRBJ2-1,TRBV19,-,CASSFREYNEQFF,TGTGCCAGTAGTTTCCGGGAATACAATGAGCAGTTCTTC
many,TRBJ1-1,TRBV12-3/TRBV12-4,TRBD1,CASSQGQGTANTEAFF,TGTGCCAGCAGTCAGGGACAGGGGACCGCGAACACTGAAGCTTTCTTT
few,TRBJ2-1,TRBV28,-,CASSLLPGQGGPNEQFF,TGTGCCAGCAGTTTATTACCCGGGCAGGGGGGGCCCAATGAGCAGTTCTTC
medium-sized,TRBJ2-2,TRBV7-6,TRBD2,CASSPTEFSGRAGELFF,TGTGCCAGCAGCCCCACCGAATTTAGCGGGAGGGCCGGGGAGCTGTTTTTT
many,TRBJ1-4,TRBV5-5,TRBD1,CASSQQGALNEKLFF,TGTGCCAGCAGCCAACAGGGGGCCCTTAATGAAAAACTGTTTTTT
-,TRBJ1-4,TRBV3-1,-,CASSPLGAANEKLFF,TGTGCCAGCAGCCCCTTGGGGGCTGCTAATGAAAAACTGTTTTTT
-,TRBJ2-3,TRBV9,-,CASSVADTRASTDTQYF,TGTGCCAGCAGCGTAGCTGATACTCGGGCTAGCACAGATACGCAGTATTTT
many,TRBJ2-1,TRBV24-1,TRBD2,CATSDSTSSGEQFF,TGTGCCACCAGTGACTCAACCTCTAGCGGTGAGCAGTTCTTC
few,TRBJ2-1,TRBV11-2,TRBD2,CASSLEVLAGVNEQFF,TGTGCCAGCAGCTTAGAGGTACTAGCGGGCGTCAATGAGCAGTTCTTC
few,TRBJ2-2,TRBV11-2,-,CASSFLRTVFPGELFF,TGTGCCAGCAGCTTCTTACGAACAGTTTTTCCCGGGGAGCTGTTTTTT